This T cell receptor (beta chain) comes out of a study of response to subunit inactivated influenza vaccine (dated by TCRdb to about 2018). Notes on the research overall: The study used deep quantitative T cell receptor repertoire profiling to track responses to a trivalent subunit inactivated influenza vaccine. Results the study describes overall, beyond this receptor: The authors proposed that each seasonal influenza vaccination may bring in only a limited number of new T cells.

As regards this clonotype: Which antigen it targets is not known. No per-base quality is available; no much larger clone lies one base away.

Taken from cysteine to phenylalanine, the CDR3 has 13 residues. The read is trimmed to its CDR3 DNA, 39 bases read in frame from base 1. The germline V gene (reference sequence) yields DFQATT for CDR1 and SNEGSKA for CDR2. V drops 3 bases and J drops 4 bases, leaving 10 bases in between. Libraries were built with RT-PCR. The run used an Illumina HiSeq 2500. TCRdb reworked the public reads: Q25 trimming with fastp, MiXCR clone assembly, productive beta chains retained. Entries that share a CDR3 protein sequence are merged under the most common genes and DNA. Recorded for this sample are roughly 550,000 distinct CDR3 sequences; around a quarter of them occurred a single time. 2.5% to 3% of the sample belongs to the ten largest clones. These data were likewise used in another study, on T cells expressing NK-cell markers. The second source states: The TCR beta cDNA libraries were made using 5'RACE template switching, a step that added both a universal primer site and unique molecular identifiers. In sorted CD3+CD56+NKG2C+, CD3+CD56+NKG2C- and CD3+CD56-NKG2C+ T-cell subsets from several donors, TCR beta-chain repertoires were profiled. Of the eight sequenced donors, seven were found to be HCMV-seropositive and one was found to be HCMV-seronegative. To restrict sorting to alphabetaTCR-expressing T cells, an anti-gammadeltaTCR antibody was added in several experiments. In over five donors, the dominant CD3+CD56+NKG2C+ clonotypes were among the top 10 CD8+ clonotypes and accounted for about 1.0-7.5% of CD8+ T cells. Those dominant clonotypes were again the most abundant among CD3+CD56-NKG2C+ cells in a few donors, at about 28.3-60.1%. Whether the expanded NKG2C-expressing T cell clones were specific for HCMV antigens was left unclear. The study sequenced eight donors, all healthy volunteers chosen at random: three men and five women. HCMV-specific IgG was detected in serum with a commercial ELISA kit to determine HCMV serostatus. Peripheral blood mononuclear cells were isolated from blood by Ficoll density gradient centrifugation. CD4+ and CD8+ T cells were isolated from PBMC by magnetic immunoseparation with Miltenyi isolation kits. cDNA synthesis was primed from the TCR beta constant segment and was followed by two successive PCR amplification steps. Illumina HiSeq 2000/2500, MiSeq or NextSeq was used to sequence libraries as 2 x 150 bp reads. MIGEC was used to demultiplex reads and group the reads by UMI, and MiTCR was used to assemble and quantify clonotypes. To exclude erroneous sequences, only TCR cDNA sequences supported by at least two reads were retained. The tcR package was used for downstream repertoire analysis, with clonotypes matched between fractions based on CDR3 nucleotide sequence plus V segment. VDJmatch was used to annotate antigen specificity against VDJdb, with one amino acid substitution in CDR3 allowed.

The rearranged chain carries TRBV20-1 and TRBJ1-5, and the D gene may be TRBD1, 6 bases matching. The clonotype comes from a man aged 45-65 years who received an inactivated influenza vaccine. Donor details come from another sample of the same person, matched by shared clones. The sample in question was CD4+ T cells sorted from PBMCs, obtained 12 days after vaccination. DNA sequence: TGCAGTGCTAGCTGGACAGCAAATCAGCCCCAGCATTTT. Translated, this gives CSASWTANQPQHF.